Each of the 25 T cell receptor beta chains below was sequenced from the same sample in a study of OX40 agonist ivuxolimab in advanced cancers. Sequencing was performed with immunoSEQ multiplex PCR; in TCRdb, only in-frame clones are kept and a portion is missing. The repertoire holds approximately 46,000 clones, with approximately 77% as singletons. The sample was CD4+ or CD8+ T cells sorted from blood, taken in a trial of the OX40 agonist ivuxolimab. These receptors came from an adult with an advanced solid tumor such as melanoma, head and neck, liver or kidney cancer.

The chain has TRBV2 and TRBJ2-3, with 9 bases identical to TRBD2. This CDR3 is built from 14 residues. Looked up from germline, CDR1 is SNHLY and CDR2 is FYNNEI. J lost 2 bases, V lost 4 bases, and 1 base had no gene match. The CDR3 DNA reads as TGTGCCAGCAGTGCTAGCGGGGCCACAGATACGCAGTATTTT. Translating it yields CASSASGATDTQYF.

In its sample, this clone was seen once. The J gene is TRBJ1-5, the V gene TRBV6-4; 9 nucleotides match TRBD1. This CDR3 has 15 residues. V shed 2 bases and J 5 bases; nucleotides not matched to a gene: 4. The germline gives CDR1 MRHNA, CDR2 SNTAGT. The CDR3 DNA is TGTGCCAGCAGTGACAGGGACAGGGAATATCAGCCCCAGCATTTT. This gives the protein CASSDRDREYQPQHF.

The gene calls are TRBV20-1 and TRBJ1-1, with 8 bases lining up with TRBD1. Germline trimming cut 6 bases from V and 12 bases from J; bases unmatched to any gene: 9. Per the germline V gene, CDR1 is DFQATT and CDR2 is SNEGSKA (reference sequence). This CDR3 is 11 amino acids long. The CDR3 region has the DNA TGCAGTGCGCACATGGACAGGGTACCTTTCTTT. Its protein product is CSAHMDRVPFF.

The chain combines TRBV5-8 with TRBJ1-5; 7 bases fit TRBD1. This CDR3 is 15 amino acids long. Looked up from germline, CDR1 is SGHTS and CDR2 is YDEGEE. With V trimmed by 3 bases and J by 2 bases, 5 bases remained unmatched. The CDR3 DNA reads as TGTGCCAGCAGCTCGACAGGGCTCGGCAATCAGCCCCAGCATTTT. It encodes CASSSTGLGNQPQHF.

The chain is built from TRBV5-1 and TRBJ2-3; 7 bases are shared with TRBD2. Germline CDR1 is SGHRS and CDR2 is YFSETQ. This CDR3 is built from 14 residues. The junction had 7 bases not matched to a gene; V was cut back by 5 bases and J by 4 bases. The CDR3 nucleotides read TGCGCCAGCAGAGGCGGGAGTTTTCCAGATACGCAGTATTTT. This gives the protein CASRGGSFPDTQYF.

This clone was counted only a few times. The rearrangement links TRBV7-9 to TRBJ1-4; D is unclear. Trimming cost V 5 bases and J 5 bases, with 15 bases left between them. The CDR3 contains 15 residues. Germline-derived CDR1 and CDR2 are SEHNR and FQNEAQ (reference sequence). The CDR3 bases are TGTGCCAGCAGCCTAATGGACGGCCGAAATGAAAAACTGTTTTTT. Amino acids: CASSLMDGRNEKLFF.

A few counts support this clone. The J gene is TRBJ2-1, the V gene TRBV4-1; 7 bases fit TRBD2. Per germline, CDR1 MGHRA and CDR2 YSYEKL. The CDR3 loop spans 17 amino acids. V trimming: 2 bases; J trimming: 7 bases; junction bases outside the gene matches: 14. The CDR3 DNA is TGCGCCAGCAGCCAACCTGGAAGGCAGCGGGGTCCTAATGAGCAGTTCTTC. It yields the protein CASSQPGRQRGPNEQFF.

This sequence joins TRBV19 and TRBJ2-6, with 7 bases identical to TRBD1. The CDR3 runs 18 residues. Germline assignment: CDR1 LNHDA and CDR2 SQIVND (reference sequence). The ends lost 3 bases at V and 2 bases at J; junction bases unmatched: 10. The CDR3 sequence: CASSMTRNRGPGANVLTF. CDR3 coding DNA: TGTGCCAGTAGTATGACTCGTAACAGGGGACCTGGGGCCAACGTCCTGACTTTC.

In regard to this clone: Other DNA sequences within the sample encode an identical CDR3. This chain links TRBV7-9 with TRBJ1-1; D unclear. The CDR3 is made up of 12 amino acids. The ends were cut back, 1 base at V and 4 bases at J, with 4 bases in the middle. The germline V gene has CDR1 SEHNR and CDR2 FQNEAQ (reference sequence). CDR3 DNA: TGTGCCAGCAGCTTAGTTGTCACTGAAGCTTTCTTT. It codes for CASSLVVTEAFF.

The rearrangement uses TRBV6-1 and TRBJ1-3; tentative D call: TRBD1 (6 bases). The CDR3 totals 14 residues. CDR1 is MNHNS, CDR2 SASEGT, per germline. The V end was cut by 4 bases, the J end by 3 bases, with 10 bases between. CDR3 sequence: CASSVRGVGNTIYF. CDR3 bases: TGTGCCAGCAGTGTGAGGGGGGTTGGAAACACCATATATTTT.

This chain joins TRBV5-1 and TRBJ1-1; 9 nucleotides line up with TRBD1. V lost 2 bases, J lost 1 base, and 6 bases stayed unmatched. CDR1 is SGHRS and CDR2 is YFSETQ in the germline V gene. CDR3 length equals 16 residues. In DNA form, the CDR3 reads TGCGCCAGCAGCTTACACAGGGGGCGAGGGAACACTGAAGCTTTCTTT. Its protein is CASSLHRGRGNTEAFF.

In this sample, this clone turned up once. The V and J genes are TRBV11-1 and TRBJ2-3, with TRBD2 matching over 7 bases. In germline, CDR1 is SGHAT, CDR2 FQDESV (reference sequence). CDR3 size: 16 residues. V lost 5 bases and J lost 2; bases outside the gene matches: 10. In DNA, the CDR3 is TGTGCCAGCAGCGGAGTCGGGGGGTCCCCCACAGATACGCAGTATTTT. Residues: CASSGVGGSPTDTQYF.

A word on this clone: One junction end disagrees with the germline gene, perhaps due to a read error. The chain recombines TRBV7-7 with TRBJ2-1; TRBD1 agrees at 8 bases. The V gene's germline CDR1 is SSHAT and CDR2 FNYEAQ (reference sequence). CDR3 size: 15 residues. The chain's CDR3 is CASSTGGNFEYEQFF. In DNA form, the CDR3 reads TGTGCTAGCAGCACAGGGGGGAATTTCGAATATGAGCAGTTCTTC.

This rearrangement joins TRBV7-9 to TRBJ1-1; D unclear. There are 16 residues in the CDR3. Looked up from germline, CDR1 is SEHNR and CDR2 is FQNEAQ (reference sequence). The V gene lost 5 bases and the J gene lost 0 bases, with 16 bases spanning the gap. DNA of the CDR3: TGTGCCAGCAGCCCTTTCGGTTCAGGCTTGAACACTGAAGCTTTCTTT. Translated, it gives CASSPFGSGLNTEAFF.

V gene TRBV4-1 combines with J gene TRBJ1-1; no clear D gene. The CDR3 covers 16 residues. Looked up from germline, CDR1 is MGHRA and CDR2 is YSYEKL. V was cut by 0 bases and J by 1 base, with 12 bases left in between. CDR3 amino acids: CASSQEGNWANTEAFF. In nucleotides, the CDR3 is TGCGCCAGCAGCCAAGAAGGAAATTGGGCGAACACTGAAGCTTTCTTT.

The J gene is TRBJ2-7, the V gene TRBV28, with 14 bases that match TRBD2. Germline CDR1 and CDR2: MDHEN and SYDVKM. V shed 3 bases and J 1 base; nucleotides not matched to a gene: 5. The length of the CDR3 is 17 residues. CDR3 loop: CASSFSGLAGGSYEQYF. CDR3 nucleotides: TGTGCCAGCAGTTTCTCCGGACTAGCGGGAGGTTCCTACGAGCAGTACTTC.

The V call is TRBV27, the J call TRBJ1-4, with D possibly being TRBD1 (6 bases). The CDR3 extends over 14 amino acids. V was shortened by 1 base and J by 5 bases, with 8 bases between the two germline ends. CDR1 is MNHEY, CDR2 SMNVEV, per germline (reference sequence). Written as DNA, the CDR3 is TGTGCCAGCAGTTTATGGCAGGGGAATGAAAAACTGTTTTTT. Residues: CASSLWQGNEKLFF.

The chain combines TRBV14 with TRBJ1-3, with D uncertain. Germline CDR1 is SGHDN and CDR2 is FVKESK. The CDR3 covers 14 residues. The V end lost 4 bases, the J end lost 5 bases, and 12 bases lay between the germline ends. The CDR3 region has the DNA TGTGCCAGCAGCCGGTCCAGCCTAAGAAACACCATATATTTT. As protein: CASSRSSLRNTIYF.

CDR3 in amino acids: CASSSNDRGQAYEQYF. The CDR3 bases are TGTGCCAGCAGTTCGAATGACAGGGGTCAAGCCTACGAGCAGTACTTC. The J gene is TRBJ2-7, the V gene TRBV6-5, with 8 bases fitting TRBD1. The CDR3 totals 16 residues. Germline CDR1 MNHEY, CDR2 SVGAGI. Trimming at V came to 4 bases and at J to 2 bases, leaving 10 bases not matched to a gene.

The rearrangement uses TRBV27 and TRBJ2-7; D is ambiguous. The germline gives CDR1 MNHEY, CDR2 SMNVEV (reference sequence). V gave up 5 bases and J gave up 3 bases, with 8 bases separating them. This CDR3 is built from 12 residues. CDR3 region: CASSKMGYEQYF. The DNA of the CDR3 is TGTGCCAGCAGTAAAATGGGCTACGAGCAGTACTTC.

The chain's CDR3 is CASSGQETVYEQYF. CDR3 nucleotide sequence: TGTGCCAGCAGTGGACAGGAGACCGTCTACGAGCAGTACTTC. The rearrangement uses TRBV28 and TRBJ2-7; TRBD1 aligns across 7 bases. Trimming cost V 5 bases and J 3 bases; bases outside gene matches: 7. This CDR3 comprises 14 residues. The germline CDR1 and CDR2 sequences are MDHEN and SYDVKM.

V usage is TRBV11-2 and J usage is TRBJ2-7; D call uncertain. Trimming cost V 3 bases and J 0 bases, with 6 bases left between them. Per the germline V gene, CDR1 is SGHAT and CDR2 is FQNNGV. The CDR3 is 13 residues long. In DNA form, the CDR3 reads TGTGCCAGCAGCTTGAGTAGCTCCTACGAGCAGTACTTC. It specifies CASSLSSSYEQYF. The full variable domain, completed using reference TRBV11-2 and TRBJ2-7, is EAGVAQSPRYKIIEKRQSVAFWCNPISGHATLYWYQQILGQGPKLLIQFQNNGVVDDSQLPKDRFSAERLKGVDSTLKIQPAKLEDSAVYLCASSLSSSYEQYFGPGTRLTVT.

This clone was picked up a small number of times. This chain connects TRBV5-6 to TRBJ2-1; 10 positions match TRBD2. CDR1 and CDR2 (germline): SGHDT, YYEEEE. V dropped 2 bases and J dropped 3; count of bases not matched to a gene: 5. This CDR3 has 16 residues. CDR3 protein: CASSFLASGSYNEQFF. The CDR3 bases are TGTGCCAGCAGCTTCTTAGCTAGCGGGAGCTACAATGAGCAGTTCTTC.

The chain has TRBV28 and TRBJ2-2; D not certain. Deletions cut 10 bases from V and 0 bases from J, with 9 bases between. The CDR3 has 13 residues. CDR1 is MDHEN, CDR2 SYDVKM, per germline. The chain's CDR3 is CATGPPNTGELFF. The CDR3 bases are TGTGCCACCGGCCCGCCGAACACCGGGGAGCTGTTTTTT.

CDR3 in DNA: TGTGCCAGCAGAGCCCCCGGGATCGAGCAGTACTTC. This gives the protein CASRAPGIEQYF. The gene calls are TRBV6-5 and TRBJ2-7; tentative D call: TRBD2 (5 bases). The V gene's germline CDR1 is MNHEY and CDR2 SVGAGI. CDR3 size: 12 residues. Trimming cost V 6 bases and J 6 bases, with 12 bases left between them.